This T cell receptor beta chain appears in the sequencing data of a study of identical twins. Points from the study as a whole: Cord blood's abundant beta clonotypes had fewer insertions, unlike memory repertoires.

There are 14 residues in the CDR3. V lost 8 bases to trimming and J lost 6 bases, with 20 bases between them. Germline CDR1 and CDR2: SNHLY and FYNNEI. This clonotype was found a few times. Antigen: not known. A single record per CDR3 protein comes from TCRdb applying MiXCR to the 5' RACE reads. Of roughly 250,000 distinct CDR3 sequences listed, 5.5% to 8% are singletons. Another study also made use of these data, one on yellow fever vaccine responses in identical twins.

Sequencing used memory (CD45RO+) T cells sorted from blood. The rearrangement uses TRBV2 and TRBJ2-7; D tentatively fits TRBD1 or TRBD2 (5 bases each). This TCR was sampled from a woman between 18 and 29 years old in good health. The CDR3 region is CASSVGAPAIEQYF. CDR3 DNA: TGTGCCAGCTCGGTCGGGGCCCCCGCGATCGAGCAGTACTTC.